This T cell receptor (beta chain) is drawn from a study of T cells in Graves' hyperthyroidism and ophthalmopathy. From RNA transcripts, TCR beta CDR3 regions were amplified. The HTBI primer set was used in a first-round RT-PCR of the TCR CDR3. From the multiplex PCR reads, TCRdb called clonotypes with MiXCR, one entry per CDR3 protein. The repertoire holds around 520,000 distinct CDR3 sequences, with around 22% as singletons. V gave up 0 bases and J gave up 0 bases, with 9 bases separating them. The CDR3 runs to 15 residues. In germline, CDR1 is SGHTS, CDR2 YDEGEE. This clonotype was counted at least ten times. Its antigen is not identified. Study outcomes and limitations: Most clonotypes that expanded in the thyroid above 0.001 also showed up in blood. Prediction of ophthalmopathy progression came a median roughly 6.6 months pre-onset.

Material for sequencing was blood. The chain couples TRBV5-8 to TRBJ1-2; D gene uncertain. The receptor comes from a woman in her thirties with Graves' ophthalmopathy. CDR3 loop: CASSLVAASNYGYTF. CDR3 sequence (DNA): TGTGCCAGCAGCTTGGTTGCAGCCTCTAACTATGGCTACACCTTC.